This TCR beta chain appears in the sequencing data of a study of T-cell reconstitution after alpha-beta-depleted transplantation in children. Trimming cost V 4 bases and J 1 base, with 25 bases left between them. Germline V gene lookup returns CDR1 SGHVS and CDR2 FQNEAQ. The CDR3 has 19 residues. It was with unique molecular identifiers that the TCRbeta library was prepared. TCRdb called the PCR reads again in MiXCR, with one record for every CDR3 protein. Found here are some 490,000 distinct CDR3 sequences, about 12% of them singletons; the top ten hold around 5.6%. The genes are TRBV7-8 and TRBJ1-2; D may be TRBD1 (5 bases). The clonotype was recovered from a human donor who donated a stem cell graft to a child with combined immunodeficiency. Material: PBMCs from the stem cell graft donor, obtained from the stem cell graft. DNA for the CDR3: TGTGCCAGCAGCTCCCGAGGGGCAGGACGGGGACCTATTAACTATGGCTACACCTTC. This translates into CASSSRGAGRGPINYGYTF.